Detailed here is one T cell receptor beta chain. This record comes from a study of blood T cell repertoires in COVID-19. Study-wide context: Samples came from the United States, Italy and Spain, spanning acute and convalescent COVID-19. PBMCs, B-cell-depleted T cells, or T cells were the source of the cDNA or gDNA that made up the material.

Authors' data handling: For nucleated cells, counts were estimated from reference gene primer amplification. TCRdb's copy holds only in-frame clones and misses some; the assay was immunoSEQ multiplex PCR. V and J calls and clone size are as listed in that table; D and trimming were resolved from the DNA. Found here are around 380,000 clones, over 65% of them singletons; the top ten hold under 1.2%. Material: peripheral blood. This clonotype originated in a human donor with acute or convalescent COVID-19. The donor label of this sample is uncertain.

The CDR3 region has the DNA TGCGCCAGCAGCATGAGGGATACGCAGTATTTT. Protein product: CASSMRDTQYF. The rearrangement links TRBV5-1 to TRBJ2-3; D is uncertain. The V gene lost 4 bases and the J gene lost 6 bases, with 6 bases spanning the gap. The CDR3 is 11 amino acids. From germline, CDR1 is SGHRS and CDR2 YFSETQ.